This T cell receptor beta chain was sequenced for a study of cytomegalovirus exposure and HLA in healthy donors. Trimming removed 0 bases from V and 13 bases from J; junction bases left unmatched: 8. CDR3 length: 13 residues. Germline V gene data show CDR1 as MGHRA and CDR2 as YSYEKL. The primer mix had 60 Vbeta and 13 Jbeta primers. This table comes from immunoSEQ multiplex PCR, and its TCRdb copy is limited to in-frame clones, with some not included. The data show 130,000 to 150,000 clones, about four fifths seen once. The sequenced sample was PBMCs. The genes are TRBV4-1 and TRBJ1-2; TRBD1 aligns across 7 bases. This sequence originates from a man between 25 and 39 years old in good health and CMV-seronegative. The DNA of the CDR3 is TGCGCCAGCAGCCAAGAATGGATCTCAGGGGGCACCTTC. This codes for CASSQEWISGGTF.